A selection of T cell receptor beta chains follows, all from one sample in a study of a mutant IDH1 vaccine in newly diagnosed glioma. TCRdb's copy holds only in-frame clones and misses some; the assay was immunoSEQ multiplex PCR. This sample has around 57,000 clones, with around 91% found just once. These receptors' antigens are unknown. The sequencing used PBMCs, collected from a glioma patient whose treatment included an IDH1 peptide vaccine. The origin of the receptors is a middle-aged man with glioma. The CDR3 runs from the conserved cysteine through the conserved F or W. Fields, in order: D gene, clone size, J gene, V gene, CDR3 DNA, CDR3 protein. D genes are given only for firm matches. Size values are once, few and many counts, or a class for expanded clones, and some rows have none.

D: .
size: .
J: TRBJ2-3
V: TRBV11-1
DNA: TGTGCCAGCAGCCTCGACACAACTAGCACAGATACGCAGTATTTT
CDR3: CASSLDTTSTDTQYF

D: TRBD1
size: .
J: TRBJ1-1
V: TRBV29-1
DNA: TGCAGCGTTGTGCAGGGGGCTGGGACCACTGAAGCTTTCTTT
CDR3: CSVVQGAGTTEAFF

D: .
size: .
J: TRBJ1-1
V: TRBV19
DNA: TGTGCCAGTAGTAATGGGGGGCCGGGCACTGAAGCTTTCTTT
CDR3: CASSNGGPGTEAFF

D: .
size: .
J: TRBJ2-5
V: TRBV6-5
DNA: TGTGCCAGCAGTTCCTCCAGATCCTCGATAGTGACCCAGTACTTC
CDR3: CASSSSRSSIVTQYF

D: .
size: .
J: TRBJ2-2
V: TRBV2
DNA: TGTGCCAGCAGTGGTGGATGGGAGAACACCGGGGAGCTGTTTTTT
CDR3: CASSGGWENTGELFF

D: .
size: once
J: TRBJ1-1
V: TRBV10-3
DNA: TGTGCCATCCGGATAGACAAAGGGAACACTGAAGCTTTCTTT
CDR3: CAIRIDKGNTEAFF

D: .
size: .
J: TRBJ1-2
V: TRBV5-4
DNA: TGTGCCAGCAGCTTGGTTGGACAGAACTATGGCTACACCTTC
CDR3: CASSLVGQNYGYTF

D: .
size: .
J: TRBJ1-4
V: TRBV28
DNA: TGTGCCAGCAGTTTTATTGGCCAGGGAGAGAAGGAAAAACTGTTTTTT
CDR3: CASSFIGQGEKEKLFF

D: TRBD1
size: .
J: TRBJ2-1
V: TRBV6-1
DNA: TGTGCCAGCAGTAGATCCGGGACAGGAAGAAATGAGCAGTTCTTC
CDR3: CASSRSGTGRNEQFF

D: .
size: .
J: TRBJ1-2
V: TRBV7-2
DNA: TGTGCCAGCAGCCCCGTAGGCGGGAACTATGGCTACACCTTC
CDR3: CASSPVGGNYGYTF

D: TRBD2
size: .
J: TRBJ2-7
V: TRBV6-1
DNA: TGTGCCAGCAGTGGACTAGCGGGAGGGGTCTACGAGCAGTACTTC
CDR3: CASSGLAGGVYEQYF

D: TRBD2
size: .
J: TRBJ2-3
V: TRBV27
DNA: TGTGCCAGCAGTTCCCCCCTCAGCGGGGATCGCACAGATACGCAGTATTTT
CDR3: CASSSPLSGDRTDTQYF

D: .
size: .
J: TRBJ1-2
V: TRBV28
DNA: TGTGCCAGCAGTTTATCAGGAAGGGAGGGCTACACCTTC
CDR3: CASSLSGREGYTF

D: TRBD2
size: .
J: TRBJ2-1
V: TRBV14
DNA: TGTGCCAGCAGCCATCACAGACTAGCGGGAACCAATGAGCAGTTCTTC
CDR3: CASSHHRLAGTNEQFF

D: .
size: .
J: TRBJ1-6
V: TRBV7-9
DNA: TGTGCCAGCAGCTTGGGTAGCTCCTATAATTCACCCCTCCACTTT
CDR3: CASSLGSSYNSPLHF

D: .
size: .
J: TRBJ2-1
V: TRBV7-9
DNA: TGTGCCAGCAACCCCGGGAGCGCCTACAATGAGCAGTTCTTC
CDR3: CASNPGSAYNEQFF

D: TRBD2
size: once
J: TRBJ2-7
V: TRBV7-9
DNA: TGTGCCAGCAGCCCTTCGGGTTGGGAACTAGCGGACTCCTACGAGCAGTACTTC
CDR3: CASSPSGWELADSYEQYF

D: TRBD2
size: .
J: TRBJ2-7
V: TRBV27
DNA: TGTGCCAGCAGTTTATTTTGGGGGGGGTCCTACGAGCAGTACTTC
CDR3: CASSLFWGGSYEQYF

D: TRBD1
size: .
J: TRBJ1-4
V: TRBV6-6
DNA: TGTGCCAGCAGTTTTACCGGGACAGGGCCAAAACTGTTTTTT
CDR3: CASSFTGTGPKLFF

D: .
size: once
J: TRBJ1-3
V: TRBV6-6
DNA: TGTGCCAGCAGTTACTCAGCCAACAGCGGAAACACCATATATTTT
CDR3: CASSYSANSGNTIYF

D: .
size: .
J: TRBJ2-2
V: TRBV7-6
DNA: TGTGCCAGCAGCTTCAACAGGGCCAGGGGAGTAACCGGGGAGCTGTTTTTT
CDR3: CASSFNRARGVTGELFF

D: .
size: .
J: TRBJ2-3
V: TRBV2
DNA: TGTGCCAGCAGTGAAGAGGGTAGGGGAACAGATACGCAGTATTTT
CDR3: CASSEEGRGTDTQYF

D: TRBD2
size: .
J: TRBJ2-7
V: TRBV5-6
DNA: TGTGCCAGCAGCCCGGGACTAGCGGGGTCCTACGAGCAGTACTTC
CDR3: CASSPGLAGSYEQYF

D: .
size: .
J: TRBJ1-2
V: TRBV5-4
DNA: TGTGCCAGCAGCTCTAAGACAGGCATGTCCTATGGCTACACCTTC
CDR3: CASSSKTGMSYGYTF

D: .
size: .
J: TRBJ1-1
V: TRBV10-3
DNA: TGTGCCATCAGGGTAGGTAGTAACACTGAAGCTTTCTTT
CDR3: CAIRVGSNTEAFF

D: .
size: once
J: TRBJ2-1
V: TRBV28
DNA: TGTGCCAGCAGCACTCCCCGCTCCTACAATGAGCAGTTCTTC
CDR3: CASSTPRSYNEQFF

D: .
size: .
J: TRBJ1-1
V: TRBV6-1
DNA: TGTGCCAGCAGTGATCCTGGACAGATGAACACTGAAGCTTTCTTT
CDR3: CASSDPGQMNTEAFF

D: TRBD2
size: .
J: TRBJ2-1
V: TRBV11-1
DNA: TGTGCCAGCAGCCCCGCCCGGACTAGCGGGAGGTCTGAGCAGTTCTTC
CDR3: CASSPARTSGRSEQFF

D: .
size: .
J: TRBJ1-5
V: TRBV5-1
DNA: TGCGCCAGCAGCTTGGGGCCCTTAGGCGATAGCAATCAGCCCCAGCATTTT
CDR3: CASSLGPLGDSNQPQHF

D: .
size: .
J: TRBJ1-4
V: TRBV11-2
DNA: TGTGCCAGCAGCCCGCTCCCGACCCCTAATGAAAAACTGTTTTTT
CDR3: CASSPLPTPNEKLFF

D: TRBD2
size: .
J: TRBJ2-7
V: TRBV7-2
DNA: TGTGCCAGCAGCTTAGATCCCGGGACTAGTTCCTACGAGCAGTACTTC
CDR3: CASSLDPGTSSYEQYF

D: .
size: .
J: TRBJ2-3
V: TRBV5-1
DNA: TGCGCCAGCAGCTTCCAGGGTTACACAGATACGCAGTATTTT
CDR3: CASSFQGYTDTQYF

D: .
size: .
J: TRBJ2-7
V: TRBV28
DNA: TGTGCCAGCAGTTTCCCCGGCCAGGTCTACGAGCAGTACTTC
CDR3: CASSFPGQVYEQYF

D: .
size: few
J: TRBJ2-7
V: TRBV15
DNA: TGTGCCACCAGCAGAGATCAGGGGAGGGAGCAGTACTTC
CDR3: CATSRDQGREQYF

D: .
size: .
J: TRBJ2-3
V: TRBV7-2
DNA: TGTGCCAGCAGCTTTTTACAGGTCCGAGTGGGGCCAGATACGCAGTATTTT
CDR3: CASSFLQVRVGPDTQYF

D: TRBD1
size: .
J: TRBJ1-2
V: TRBV9
DNA: TGTGCCAGCAGCAGAAGGGACAGCCATGGCTACACCTTC
CDR3: CASSRRDSHGYTF

D: TRBD2
size: once
J: TRBJ2-7
V: TRBV2
DNA: TGTGCCAGCAGTGAATTCGTTGGACTAGCGGCCTACGAGCAGTACTTC
CDR3: CASSEFVGLAAYEQYF

D: TRBD1
size: .
J: TRBJ1-2
V: TRBV7-2
DNA: TGTGCCAGCAGCCAACACAGGGGGTCCTACACCTTC
CDR3: CASSQHRGSYTF

D: .
size: .
J: TRBJ2-3
V: TRBV28
DNA: TGTGCCAGCATAGAAAGTTCCCCTAGCACAGATACGCAGTATTTT
CDR3: CASIESSPSTDTQYF

D: TRBD1
size: .
J: TRBJ1-2
V: TRBV28
DNA: TGTGCCAGCAGCAGCCTCACCGGGACAGGTGTCTATGGCTACACCTTC
CDR3: CASSSLTGTGVYGYTF

D: .
size: .
J: TRBJ1-6
V: TRBV19
DNA: TGTGCCAGTAGGGACCTTGTTTGGAATTCACCCCTCCACTTT
CDR3: CASRDLVWNSPLHF

D: TRBD1
size: .
J: TRBJ2-2
V: TRBV6-4
DNA: TGTGCCAGCAGTGACACGGACAGGTTGGTGTTTAGAGGCGGAACCGGGGAGCTGTTTTTT
CDR3: CASSDTDRLVFRGGTGELFF

D: .
size: once
J: TRBJ2-1
V: TRBV27
DNA: TGTGCCAGCAGGGAATACAATGAGCAGTTCTTC
CDR3: CASREYNEQFF

D: TRBD1
size: .
J: TRBJ2-7
V: TRBV15
DNA: TGTGCCACCAGCAGTGGCAGCTTGCGGGACAGGGATGTCGAGCAGTACTTC
CDR3: CATSSGSLRDRDVEQYF

D: TRBD2
size: .
J: TRBJ2-3
V: TRBV10-2
DNA: TGCGCCAGCAGTGAGCCCTTAGCGGGGGGGCAAGGTACGCAGTATTTT
CDR3: CASSEPLAGGQGTQYF

D: .
size: .
J: TRBJ2-7
V: TRBV5-1
DNA: TGCGCCAGCAGCTTAACAGGGTCCTTCTACGAGCAGTACTTC
CDR3: CASSLTGSFYEQYF

D: .
size: .
J: TRBJ2-5
V: TRBV21-1
DNA: TGTGCCAGCAGCAAAGAGGGTGATACACCGGACAACAAGGACAGGAGAGAGACCCAGTACTTC
CDR3: CASSKEGDTPDNKDRRETQYF

D: .
size: .
J: TRBJ2-1
V: TRBV19
DNA: TGTGCCAGTAGTATAGGCGTGGACAATGAGCAGTTCTTC
CDR3: CASSIGVDNEQFF

D: TRBD1
size: .
J: TRBJ2-7
V: TRBV4-3
DNA: TGCGCCAGCAGCCAAGAGTTCGGGACAGGGGGCTACGAGCAGTACTTC
CDR3: CASSQEFGTGGYEQYF

D: .
size: .
J: TRBJ2-2
V: TRBV5-1
DNA: TGCGCCAGCAGCTTTCGACCCCTCACCGGGGAGCTGTTTTTT
CDR3: CASSFRPLTGELFF

D: .
size: .
J: TRBJ1-1
V: TRBV15
DNA: TGTGCCACCAGCAGAGATCTCGCAGCTGGAGGCACTGAAGCTTTCTTT
CDR3: CATSRDLAAGGTEAFF

D: .
size: .
J: TRBJ2-3
V: TRBV13
DNA: TGTGCCAGCAGCTTAGGCGGGACCGCCACAGATACGCAGTATTTT
CDR3: CASSLGGTATDTQYF

D: .
size: .
J: TRBJ1-6
V: TRBV28
DNA: TGTGCCAGCAGTGCCCTGGGGGCAGGGCCTCATTCACCCCTCCACTTT
CDR3: CASSALGAGPHSPLHF